This TCR beta chain was obtained from a study of patients and donors after allogeneic stem cell transplantation (dated by TCRdb to 2020 to 2021). V loses 0 bases at its end and J loses 15 bases; junction bases beyond the gene matches: 5. The germline V gene gives CDR1 as SGHDT and CDR2 as YYEEEE. From its cysteine to its phenylalanine, the CDR3 spans 13 amino acids. CDR3 DNA is the only sequence kept; it has 39 bases, read in frame from the first base. As concerns this clonotype: Its antigen remains unidentified. No much larger clone is present one base from it, and per-base qualities are unavailable.

Receptors were amplified or captured by RT-PCR. TCRdb records NextSeq 550 as the sequencer. TCRdb took the public reads, trimmed them with fastp at Q25, ran MiXCR for clone calling and kept in-frame beta chains. Identical CDR3 proteins give one entry, which carries the most common genes and DNA. The sample includes about 200,000 distinct CDR3 sequences, with roughly 38% observed a single time. The top ten clones comprise approximately 10% of the sample. Sequenced sample: blood, either unsorted or a sorted T cell fraction (not recorded which). The chain is encoded by TRBV5-6 joined to TRBJ2-1, and 11 junction bases match TRBD2. This TCR derives from a human donor who was either an allogeneic HSCT recipient or a stem cell or donor lymphocyte infusion donor (not recorded which). It is not recorded whose cells these are; they may come from a transplant donor. The sequenced DNA: TGTGCCAGCAGCTTGGCCCTAGCGGGGGGTCGGTTCTTC. Its product reads: CASSLALAGGRFF.